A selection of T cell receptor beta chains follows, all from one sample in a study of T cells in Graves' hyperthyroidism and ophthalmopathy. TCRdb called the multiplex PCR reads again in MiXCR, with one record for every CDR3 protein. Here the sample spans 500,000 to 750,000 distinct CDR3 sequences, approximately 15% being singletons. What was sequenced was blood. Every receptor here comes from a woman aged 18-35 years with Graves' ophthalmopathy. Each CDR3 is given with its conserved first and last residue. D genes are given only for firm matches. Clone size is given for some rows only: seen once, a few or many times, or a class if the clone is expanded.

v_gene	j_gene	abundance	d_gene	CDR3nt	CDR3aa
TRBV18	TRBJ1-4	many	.	TGTGCCAGCTCACCGCGGGCTAATAATGAAAAACTGTTTTTT	CASSPRANNEKLFF
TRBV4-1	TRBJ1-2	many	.	TGCGCCAGCAGCCAAGGACGAATTGGTGGCAGGCGGAACTATGGCTACACCTTC	CASSQGRIGGRRNYGYTF
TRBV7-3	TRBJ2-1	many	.	TGTGCCAGCAGCTTATCGATAGCTGCAAATGAGCAGTTCTTC	CASSLSIAANEQFF
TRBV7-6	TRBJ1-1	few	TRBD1	TGTGCCAGCACCCTTGGGACAGCGAACACTGAAGCTTTCTTT	CASTLGTANTEAFF
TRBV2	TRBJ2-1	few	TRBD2	TGTGCCAGCAGTACGATCGAGCGGGGAGAACAGTTCTTC	CASSTIERGEQFF
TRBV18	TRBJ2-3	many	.	TGTGCCAGCTCACCACCACCGGCAGGAGGTACGCAGTATTTT	CASSPPPAGGTQYF
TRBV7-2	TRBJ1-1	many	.	TGTGCCAGCAGCTACAGGACGAGGAACACTGAAGCTTTCTTT	CASSYRTRNTEAFF
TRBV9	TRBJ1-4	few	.	TGTGCCAGCAGCGTCGACCCTCTCCGGGACGGGTCGAATGAAAAACTGTTTTTT	CASSVDPLRDGSNEKLFF
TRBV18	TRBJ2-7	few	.	TGTGCCAGCTCACCACAATCCGCACGGAACTCCTACGAGCAGTACTTC	CASSPQSARNSYEQYF
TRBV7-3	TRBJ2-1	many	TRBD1	TGTGCCAGCAGCCCTCAGACAGGGTTGGAGCAGTTCTTC	CASSPQTGLEQFF
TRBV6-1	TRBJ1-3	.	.	TGTGCCAGCAGATCTGGGACAACCGGAAACACCATATATTTT	CASRSGTTGNTIYF
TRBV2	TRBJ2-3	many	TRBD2	TGTGCCAGCAGACCTCCGGGACTAGCGGGAGCTGTGGGAGATACGCAGTATTTT	CASRPPGLAGAVGDTQYF
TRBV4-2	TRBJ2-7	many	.	TGTGCCAGCAGCCAAGACCTAACGGACTTCTCCTACGAGCAGTACTTC	CASSQDLTDFSYEQYF
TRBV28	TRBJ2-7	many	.	TGTGCCAGCAGTTCAAGACAGGCCGGGAGTCACTACGAGCAGTACTTC	CASSSRQAGSHYEQYF
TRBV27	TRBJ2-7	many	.	TGTGCCAGCAGTTTAGCCGTAGGGGATATCTCCTACGAGCAGTACTTC	CASSLAVGDISYEQYF
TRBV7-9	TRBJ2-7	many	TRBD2	TGTGCCAGCAGCCTAGGTAGCGGGAGGGCCCTCGAGCAGTACTTC	CASSLGSGRALEQYF